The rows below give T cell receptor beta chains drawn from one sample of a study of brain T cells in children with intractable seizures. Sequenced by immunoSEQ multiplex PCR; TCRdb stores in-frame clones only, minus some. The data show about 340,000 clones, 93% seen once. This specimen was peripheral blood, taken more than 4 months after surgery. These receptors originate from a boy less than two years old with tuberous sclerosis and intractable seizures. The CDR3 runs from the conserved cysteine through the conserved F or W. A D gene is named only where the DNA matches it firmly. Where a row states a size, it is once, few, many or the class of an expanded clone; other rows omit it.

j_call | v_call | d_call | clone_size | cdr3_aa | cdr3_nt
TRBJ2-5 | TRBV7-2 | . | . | CASSLRAETQYF | TGTGCCAGCAGCTTACGCGCAGAGACCCAGTACTTC
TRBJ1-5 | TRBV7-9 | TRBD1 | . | CASSDWTGSYSNQPQHF | TGTGCCAGCAGCGACTGGACAGGATCCTATAGCAATCAGCCCCAGCATTTT
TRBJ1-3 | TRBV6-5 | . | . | CASLPGTGNTIYF | TGTGCCAGCTTACCCGGGACTGGAAACACCATATATTTT
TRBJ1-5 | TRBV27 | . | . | CASSSTTRDQPQHF | TGTGCCAGCAGTTCCACGACACGAGATCAGCCCCAGCATTTT
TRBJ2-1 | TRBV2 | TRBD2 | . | CASSEAPEAGYNEQFF | TGTGCCAGCAGTGAAGCCCCGGAAGCGGGATACAATGAGCAGTTCTTC
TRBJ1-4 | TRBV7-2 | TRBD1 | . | CASSALGQGDEKLFF | TGTGCCAGCAGCGCCTTGGGACAGGGGGATGAAAAACTGTTTTTT
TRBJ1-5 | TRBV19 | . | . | CASGTREGNNQPQHF | TGTGCCAGCGGGACAAGGGAGGGGAACAATCAGCCCCAGCATTTT
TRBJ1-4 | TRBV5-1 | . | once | CASTTSGGEKLFF | TGCGCCAGCACTACTTCGGGGGGTGAAAAACTGTTTTTT
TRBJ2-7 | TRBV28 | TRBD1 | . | CASSSIPAGGRGYEQYF | TGTGCCAGCAGCTCGATCCCAGCAGGGGGCCGAGGATACGAGCAGTACTTC
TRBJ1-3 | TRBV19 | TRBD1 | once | CASTPLRGSGNTIYF | TGTGCCAGTACGCCCCTCAGGGGGTCGGGAAACACCATATATTTT
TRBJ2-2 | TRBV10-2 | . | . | CASGSATGELFF | TGCGCCAGCGGCTCAGCGACCGGGGAGCTGTTTTTT
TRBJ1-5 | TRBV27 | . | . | CASSLSWGSNQPQHF | TGTGCCAGCAGTTTATCGTGGGGAAGCAATCAGCCCCAGCATTTT
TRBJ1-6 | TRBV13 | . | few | CASSLGYRYNSPLHF | TGTGCCAGCAGCTTAGGTTACAGGTATAATTCACCCCTCCACTTT
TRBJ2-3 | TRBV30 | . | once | CAWSVFGGSTDTQYF | TGTGCCTGGAGTGTTTTCGGCGGGAGCACAGATACGCAGTATTTT
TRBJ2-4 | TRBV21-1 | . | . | CASRRVRVVLAKNIQYF | TGTGCCTCGCGGAGGGTTCGGGTAGTCCTAGCCAAAAACATTCAGTACTTC
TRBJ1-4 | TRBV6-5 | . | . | CASSPNEAGGKLFF | TGTGCCAGCAGTCCAAACGAAGCCGGGGGAAAACTGTTTTTT
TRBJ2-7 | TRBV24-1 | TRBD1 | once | CATSDHERTGTGDEQYF | TGTGCCACCAGTGACCACGAGAGGACAGGGACGGGCGACGAGCAGTACTTC
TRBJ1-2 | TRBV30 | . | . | CAWSDGYTF | TGTGCCTGGAGTGATGGCTACACCTTC
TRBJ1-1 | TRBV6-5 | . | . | CASRSEAEVNTEAFF | TGTGCCAGCAGGAGCGAGGCAGAGGTAAACACTGAAGCTTTCTTT
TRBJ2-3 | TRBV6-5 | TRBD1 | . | CASSLRGQGADTQYF | TGTGCCAGCAGCCTCAGGGGGCAGGGGGCAGATACGCAGTATTTT
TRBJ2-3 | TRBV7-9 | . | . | CASSFNEGTQYF | TGTGCCAGCAGCTTTAATGAGGGCACGCAGTATTTT
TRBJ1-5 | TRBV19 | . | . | CASSILSPGDSNQPQHF | TGTGCCAGTAGTATCTTATCTCCCGGGGATAGCAATCAGCCCCAGCATTTT
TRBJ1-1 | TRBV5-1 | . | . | CASSLWVDSNTEAFF | TGCGCCAGCAGCTTGTGGGTGGATAGTAACACTGAAGCTTTCTTT
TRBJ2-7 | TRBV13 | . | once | CASSSNKGPLSSYEQYF | TGTGCCAGCAGCTCAAATAAAGGGCCATTGAGCTCCTACGAGCAGTACTTC
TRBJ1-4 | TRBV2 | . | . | CASSDGSEKLFF | TGTGCCAGCAGTGATGGGTCCGAAAAACTGTTTTTT
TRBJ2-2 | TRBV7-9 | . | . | CASSLVMETGELFF | TGTGCCAGCAGCTTAGTCATGGAGACCGGGGAGCTGTTTTTT
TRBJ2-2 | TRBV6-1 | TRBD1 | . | CASSEGTGAGELFF | TGTGCCAGCAGTGAAGGGACAGGGGCCGGGGAGCTGTTTTTT
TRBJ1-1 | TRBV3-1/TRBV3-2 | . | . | CASSRNRAHTEAFF | TGTGCCAGCAGCCGAAACAGGGCACACACTGAAGCTTTCTTT
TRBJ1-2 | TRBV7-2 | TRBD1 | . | CASSWNRGANYGYTF | TGTGCCAGCAGTTGGAACAGGGGAGCTAACTATGGCTACACCTTC
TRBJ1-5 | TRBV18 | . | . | CASSPPGGGQPQHF | TGTGCCAGCTCACCACCGGGGGGGGGACAGCCCCAGCATTTT
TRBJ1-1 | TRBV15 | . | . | CATSRDRTANLAEAFF | TGTGCCACCAGCAGAGATAGGACAGCCAACCTTGCTGAAGCTTTCTTT
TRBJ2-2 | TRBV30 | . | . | CAWTQIGGRTGELFF | TGTGCCTGGACCCAAATCGGGGGAAGGACCGGGGAGCTGTTTTTT
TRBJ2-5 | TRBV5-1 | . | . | CASSLWSSQETQYF | TGCGCCAGCAGCTTGTGGAGTAGCCAAGAGACCCAGTACTTC
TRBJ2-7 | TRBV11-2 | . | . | CASSLEVGYEQYF | TGTGCCAGCAGCTTAGAAGTTGGTTACGAGCAGTACTTC
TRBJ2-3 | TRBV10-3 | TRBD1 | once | CAISESRTGGTHTQYF | TGTGCCATCAGTGAGTCGAGGACAGGGGGCACACATACGCAGTATTTT
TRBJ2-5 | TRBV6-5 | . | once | CATNWTPLAETQYF | TGTGCCACCAACTGGACCCCTCTGGCGGAGACCCAGTACTTC
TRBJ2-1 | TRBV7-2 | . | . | CASSLVTLVPYNEQFF | TGTGCCAGCAGCTTAGTGACCCTAGTCCCCTACAATGAGCAGTTCTTC
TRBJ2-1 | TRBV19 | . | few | CASRSGREQFF | TGTGCCAGTAGGAGTGGTAGAGAGCAGTTCTTC
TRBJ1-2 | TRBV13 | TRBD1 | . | CASSLGNTFQQGGFNYGYTF | TGTGCCAGCAGCTTAGGCAACACATTTCAACAGGGGGGCTTTAACTATGGCTACACCTTC
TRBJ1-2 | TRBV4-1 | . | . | CASSQVGNSNYGYTF | TGCGCCAGCAGCCAAGTTGGGAATTCTAACTATGGCTACACCTTC
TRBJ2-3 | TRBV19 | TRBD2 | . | CASKGLAHTQYF | TGTGCCTCAAAAGGACTAGCCCATACGCAGTATTTT
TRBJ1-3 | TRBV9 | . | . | CASSVEGGAGNTIYF | TGTGCCAGCAGCGTAGAGGGAGGGGCTGGAAACACCATATATTTT